This is a list of T cell receptor beta chains from one sample in a study of T cells in Graves' hyperthyroidism and ophthalmopathy. Each CDR3 protein is one row after TCRdb ran MiXCR on the multiplex PCR reads. Here the sample spans a few hundred thousand distinct CDR3 sequences, approximately 15% being singletons. Sequencing used blood. All receptors derive from a woman in her 30s with Graves' ophthalmopathy. CDR3s include the opening cysteine and the closing phenylalanine or tryptophan. D genes are given only for firm matches. Expanded clones are given a class, and other clones once, few, many or no size at all.

CDR3aa: CASKKGTYSNTEAFF; CDR3nt: TGTGCCAGTAAAAAAGGGACCTACTCAAACACTGAAGCTTTCTTT; j_gene: TRBJ1-1; abundance: many; v_gene: TRBV27; d_gene: .
CDR3aa: CASSPRKTGNQPQHF; CDR3nt: TGTGCCAGCTCACCGAGAAAAACAGGGAATCAGCCCCAGCATTTT; j_gene: TRBJ1-5; abundance: .; v_gene: TRBV18; d_gene: .
CDR3aa: CASSLQGLVDTQYF; CDR3nt: TGTGCCAGCAGCTTACAGGGGTTGGTCGATACGCAGTATTTT; j_gene: TRBJ2-3; abundance: many; v_gene: TRBV7-2; d_gene: .
CDR3aa: CASSYGGKGELFF; CDR3nt: TGTGCCAGCAGTTACGGCGGGAAAGGGGAGCTGTTTTTT; j_gene: TRBJ2-2; abundance: many; v_gene: TRBV6-5; d_gene: .
CDR3aa: CASDGSSYEEQYF; CDR3nt: TGTGCCAGCGACGGCAGCTCGTATGAAGAGCAGTACTTC; j_gene: TRBJ2-7; abundance: many; v_gene: TRBV2; d_gene: .
CDR3aa: CASSQDRGTRAGNQPQHF; CDR3nt: TGCGCCAGCAGCCAAGATCGAGGAACCCGAGCCGGCAATCAGCCCCAGCATTTT; j_gene: TRBJ1-5; abundance: many; v_gene: TRBV4-1; d_gene: .
CDR3aa: CASSLPHIQGPGYEQYF; CDR3nt: TGTGCCAGCAGTTTACCCCACATACAGGGGCCGGGCTACGAGCAGTACTTC; j_gene: TRBJ2-7; abundance: few; v_gene: TRBV28; d_gene: TRBD1
CDR3aa: CASSQELSHRAFDEQYF; CDR3nt: TGTGCCAGCAGCCAAGAATTGTCCCACAGGGCATTCGACGAGCAGTACTTC; j_gene: TRBJ2-7; abundance: many; v_gene: TRBV3-1; d_gene: .
CDR3aa: CAWSMDRGFSPLHF; CDR3nt: TGTGCCTGGAGTATGGACAGGGGGTTTTCACCCCTCCACTTT; j_gene: TRBJ1-6; abundance: many; v_gene: TRBV30; d_gene: TRBD1
CDR3aa: CASNRPGRANYGYTF; CDR3nt: TGTGCCAGTAACCGCCCGGGACGGGCTAACTATGGCTACACCTTC; j_gene: TRBJ1-2; abundance: few; v_gene: TRBV19; d_gene: .
CDR3aa: CASSQVGQEPHNEQFF; CDR3nt: TGTGCCAGCAGCCAAGTGGGGCAGGAACCCCACAATGAGCAGTTCTTC; j_gene: TRBJ2-1; abundance: many; v_gene: TRBV3-1; d_gene: .
CDR3aa: CASSPAGDTIYF; CDR3nt: TGTGCCAGCAGCCCCGCCGGAGACACCATATATTTT; j_gene: TRBJ1-3; abundance: few; v_gene: TRBV7-9; d_gene: .
CDR3aa: CASSPGIVSYNEQFF; CDR3nt: TGTGCCAGTAGCCCAGGGATTGTTTCCTACAATGAGCAGTTCTTC; j_gene: TRBJ2-1; abundance: few; v_gene: TRBV19; d_gene: .
CDR3aa: CSARRWGTGGIDTQYF; CDR3nt: TGCAGTGCTAGACGTTGGGGGACAGGGGGCATAGATACGCAGTATTTT; j_gene: TRBJ2-3; abundance: .; v_gene: TRBV20-1; d_gene: TRBD1
CDR3aa: CASSPGTSKDTQYF; CDR3nt: TGTGCCAGCAGTCCCGGGACTAGCAAAGATACGCAGTATTTT; j_gene: TRBJ2-3; abundance: many; v_gene: TRBV28; d_gene: TRBD2
CDR3aa: CASSDPGTGYNYGYTF; CDR3nt: TGTGCCAGCAGTGACCCCGGGACAGGCTATAACTATGGCTACACCTTC; j_gene: TRBJ1-2; abundance: .; v_gene: TRBV28; d_gene: TRBD1
CDR3aa: CASSRGGREWNEQYF; CDR3nt: TGTGCCAGCAGCCGGGGGGGCAGGGAGTGGAACGAGCAGTACTTC; j_gene: TRBJ2-7; abundance: many; v_gene: TRBV6-1; d_gene: TRBD2
CDR3aa: CASSVSPGQLSGNEQFF; CDR3nt: TGTGCCAGCAGCGTATCCCCGGGACAGCTATCTGGGAATGAGCAGTTCTTC; j_gene: TRBJ2-1; abundance: once; v_gene: TRBV2; d_gene: TRBD1
CDR3aa: CASSYRTSGGGETQYF; CDR3nt: TGCGCCAGCAGCTATCGGACTAGCGGGGGCGGGGAGACCCAGTACTTC; j_gene: TRBJ2-5; abundance: few; v_gene: TRBV5-1; d_gene: TRBD2
CDR3aa: CASSFGLGNQPQHF; CDR3nt: TGTGCCAGCAGTTTTGGCCTGGGTAATCAGCCCCAGCATTTT; j_gene: TRBJ1-5; abundance: many; v_gene: TRBV12-3/TRBV12-4; d_gene: .
CDR3aa: CASTDGTGGFEISNQPQHF; CDR3nt: TGTGCCAGCACCGACGGGACAGGGGGCTTCGAAATTAGCAATCAGCCCCAGCATTTT; j_gene: TRBJ1-5; abundance: once; v_gene: TRBV2; d_gene: TRBD1
CDR3aa: CASSSLAGGRNEQFF; CDR3nt: TGTGCCAGCAGTTCCCTAGCGGGGGGGCGTAATGAGCAGTTCTTC; j_gene: TRBJ2-1; abundance: medium-sized; v_gene: TRBV28; d_gene: TRBD2
CDR3aa: CASQSSGGLYNEQFF; CDR3nt: TGTGCCAGCCAGAGTAGCGGGGGCCTCTACAATGAGCAGTTCTTC; j_gene: TRBJ2-1; abundance: many; v_gene: TRBV2; d_gene: TRBD2
CDR3aa: CASRDRVGLLVSHEQYF; CDR3nt: TGTGCCAGCAGGGACCGTGTGGGGCTTTTGGTCTCCCACGAGCAGTACTTC; j_gene: TRBJ2-7; abundance: many; v_gene: TRBV6-1; d_gene: .
CDR3aa: CASSYVMGQGAEKLFF; CDR3nt: TGTGCCAGCAGTTACGTTATGGGACAGGGCGCTGAAAAACTGTTTTTT; j_gene: TRBJ1-4; abundance: .; v_gene: TRBV6-5; d_gene: TRBD1
CDR3aa: CASSSTRGVLEPQHF; CDR3nt: TGTGCCAGCAGTTCCACCAGGGGAGTGTTGGAGCCCCAGCATTTT; j_gene: TRBJ1-5; abundance: many; v_gene: TRBV28; d_gene: .
CDR3aa: CASSSLRGETDTQYF; CDR3nt: TGTGCCAGCAGCTCTCTGAGGGGTGAGACAGATACGCAGTATTTT; j_gene: TRBJ2-3; abundance: many; v_gene: TRBV7-8; d_gene: .
CDR3aa: CASSPRQGPNEKLFF; CDR3nt: TGTGCCAGCAGCCCGCGACAGGGACCTAATGAAAAACTGTTTTTT; j_gene: TRBJ1-4; abundance: .; v_gene: TRBV7-2; d_gene: TRBD1
CDR3aa: CASSLYLGGGEQYF; CDR3nt: TGTGCCAGCAGCTTATATTTGGGAGGGGGGGAGCAGTACTTC; j_gene: TRBJ2-7; abundance: many; v_gene: TRBV7-2; d_gene: .
CDR3aa: CASSQDPTQYYEQYF; CDR3nt: TGTGCCAGCAGCCAAGATCCGACCCAATACTACGAGCAGTACTTC; j_gene: TRBJ2-7; abundance: many; v_gene: TRBV3-1; d_gene: .
CDR3aa: CASRKDRTDTQYF; CDR3nt: TGCGCCAGCAGGAAGGACCGCACAGATACGCAGTATTTT; j_gene: TRBJ2-3; abundance: .; v_gene: TRBV10-1; d_gene: .
CDR3aa: CASSHVRVQETQYF; CDR3nt: TGTGCCAGCAGCCATGTGCGGGTCCAAGAGACCCAGTACTTC; j_gene: TRBJ2-5; abundance: many; v_gene: TRBV4-2; d_gene: .
CDR3aa: CASLLSGTIEKLFF; CDR3nt: TGTGCCAGCTTGCTTTCCGGGACAATAGAAAAACTGTTTTTT; j_gene: TRBJ1-4; abundance: .; v_gene: TRBV6-1; d_gene: .
CDR3aa: CASTGTTPTDTQYF; CDR3nt: TGTGCCAGTACCGGGACTACACCCACAGATACGCAGTATTTT; j_gene: TRBJ2-3; abundance: many; v_gene: TRBV6-1; d_gene: TRBD2